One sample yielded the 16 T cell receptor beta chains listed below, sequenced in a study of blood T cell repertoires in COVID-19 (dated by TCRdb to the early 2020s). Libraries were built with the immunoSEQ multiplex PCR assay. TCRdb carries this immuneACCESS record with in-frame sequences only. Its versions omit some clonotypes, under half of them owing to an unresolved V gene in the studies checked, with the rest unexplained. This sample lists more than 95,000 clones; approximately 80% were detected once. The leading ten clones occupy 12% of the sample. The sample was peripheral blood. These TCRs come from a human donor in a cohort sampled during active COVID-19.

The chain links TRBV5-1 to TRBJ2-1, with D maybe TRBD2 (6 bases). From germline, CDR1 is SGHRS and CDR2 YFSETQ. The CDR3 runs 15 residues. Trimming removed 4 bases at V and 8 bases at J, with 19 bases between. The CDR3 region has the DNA TGCGCCAGCAGCCCTTTCCCGTCCCGCGGGGATGAGCAGTTCTTC. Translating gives CASSPFPSRGDEQFF.

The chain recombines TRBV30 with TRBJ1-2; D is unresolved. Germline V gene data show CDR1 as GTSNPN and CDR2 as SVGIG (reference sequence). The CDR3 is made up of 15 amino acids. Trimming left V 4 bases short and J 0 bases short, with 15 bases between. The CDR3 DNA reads TGTGCCTGGACCTACCGGCGGAAAGCTAACTATGGCTACACCTTC. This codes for CAWTYRRKANYGYTF.

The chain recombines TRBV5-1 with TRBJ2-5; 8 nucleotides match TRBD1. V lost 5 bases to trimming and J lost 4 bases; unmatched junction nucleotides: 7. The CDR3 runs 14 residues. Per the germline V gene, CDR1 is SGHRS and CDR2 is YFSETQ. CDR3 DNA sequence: TGCGCCAGCAGTCAGGGGGCTCAGGGAGAGACCCAGTACTTC. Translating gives CASSQGAQGETQYF.

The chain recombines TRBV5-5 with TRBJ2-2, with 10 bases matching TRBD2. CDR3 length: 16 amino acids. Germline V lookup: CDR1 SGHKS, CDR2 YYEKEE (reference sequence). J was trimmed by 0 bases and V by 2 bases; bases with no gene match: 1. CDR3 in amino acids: CASSFSGGTNTGELFF. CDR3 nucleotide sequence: TGTGCCAGCAGCTTTAGCGGGGGGACGAACACCGGGGAGCTGTTTTTT. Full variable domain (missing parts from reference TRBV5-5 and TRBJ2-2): DAGVTQSPTHLIKTRGQQVTLRCSPISGHKSVSWYQQVLGQGPQFIFQYYEKEERGRGNFPDRFSARQFPNYSSELNVNALLLGDSALYLCASSFSGGTNTGELFFGEGSRLTVL.

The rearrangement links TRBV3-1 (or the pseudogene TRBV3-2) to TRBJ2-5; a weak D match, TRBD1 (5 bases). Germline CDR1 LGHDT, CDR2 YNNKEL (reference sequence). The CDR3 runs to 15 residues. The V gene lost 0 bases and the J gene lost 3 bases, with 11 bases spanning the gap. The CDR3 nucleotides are TGTGCCAGCAGCCAAGACGATAAGACAGAAGAGACCCAGTACTTC. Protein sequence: CASSQDDKTEETQYF.

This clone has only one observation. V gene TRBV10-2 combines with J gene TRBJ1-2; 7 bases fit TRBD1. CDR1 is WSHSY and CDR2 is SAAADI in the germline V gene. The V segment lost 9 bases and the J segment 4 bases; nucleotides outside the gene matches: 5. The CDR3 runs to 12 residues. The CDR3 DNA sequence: TGCGCCAGTACAGGGGACAGCTATGGCTACACCTTC. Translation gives CASTGDSYGYTF.

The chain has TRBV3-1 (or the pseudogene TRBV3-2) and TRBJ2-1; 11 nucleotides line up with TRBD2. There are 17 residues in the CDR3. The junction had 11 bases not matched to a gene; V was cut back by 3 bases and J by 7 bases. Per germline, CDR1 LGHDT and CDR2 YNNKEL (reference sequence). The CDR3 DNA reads TGTGCCAGCAGCCATCGTGGGTTAGCGGGGGGGCTGAATGAGCAGTTCTTC. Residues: CASSHRGLAGGLNEQFF.

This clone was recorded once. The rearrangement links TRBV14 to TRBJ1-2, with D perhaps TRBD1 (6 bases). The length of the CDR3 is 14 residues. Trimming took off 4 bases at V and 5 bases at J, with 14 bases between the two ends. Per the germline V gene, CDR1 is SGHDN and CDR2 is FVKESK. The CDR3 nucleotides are TGTGCCAGCAGCCCCGTTGGACAGCAGTATGGCTACACCTTC. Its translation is CASSPVGQQYGYTF.

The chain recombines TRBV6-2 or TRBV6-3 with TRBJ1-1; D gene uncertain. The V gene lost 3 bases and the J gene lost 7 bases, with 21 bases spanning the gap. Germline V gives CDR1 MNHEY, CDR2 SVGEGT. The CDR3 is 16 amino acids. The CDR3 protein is CASSYPRATGSLEAFF. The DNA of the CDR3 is TGTGCCAGCAGTTATCCGCGGGCTACGGGGTCTCTTGAAGCTTTCTTT.

The CDR3 coding sequence is TGTGCCAGCAGCTTAGCGCTCAGAACCCTCCACTTT. Its protein product is CASSLALRTLHF. This sequence joins TRBV7-2 and TRBJ1-6; D unresolved. The V end lost 0 bases, the J end lost 14 bases, and 8 bases lay between the germline ends. CDR1 is SGHTA and CDR2 is FQGNSA in the germline V gene. This CDR3 spans 12 amino acids.

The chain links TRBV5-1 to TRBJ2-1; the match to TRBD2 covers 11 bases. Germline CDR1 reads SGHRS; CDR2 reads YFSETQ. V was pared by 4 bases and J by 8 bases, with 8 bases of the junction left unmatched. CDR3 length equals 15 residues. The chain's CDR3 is CASSRSGLADHEQFF. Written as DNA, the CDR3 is TGCGCCAGCAGCCGATCGGGACTAGCGGACCATGAGCAGTTCTTC.

CDR3 DNA sequence: TGTGCCAGCAGCCCGTCCCTAGCGGGGGGCGCATACAATGAGCAGTTCTTC. It specifies CASSPSLAGGAYNEQFF. The V and J genes are TRBV7-3 and TRBJ2-1; TRBD2 matches at 11 bases. The CDR3 is 17 residues long. In germline, CDR1 is SGHTA, CDR2 FQGTGA. The V and J ends lost 5 bases and 4 bases, in that order; junction bases with no gene match: 10. The full variable domain, in which reference TRBV7-3 and TRBJ2-1 provide the parts outside the CDR3, is GAGVSQTPSNKVTEKGKYVELRCDPISGHTALYWYRQSLGQGPEFLIYFQGTGAADDSGLPNDRFFAVRPEGSVSTLKIQRTERGDSAVYLCASSPSLAGGAYNEQFFGPGTRLTVL.

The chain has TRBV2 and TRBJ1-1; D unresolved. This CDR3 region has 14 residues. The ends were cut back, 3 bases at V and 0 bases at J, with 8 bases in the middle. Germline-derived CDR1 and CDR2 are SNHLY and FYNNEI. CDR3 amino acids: CASSEWAMNTEAFF. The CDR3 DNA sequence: TGTGCCAGCAGTGAGTGGGCGATGAACACTGAAGCTTTCTTT.

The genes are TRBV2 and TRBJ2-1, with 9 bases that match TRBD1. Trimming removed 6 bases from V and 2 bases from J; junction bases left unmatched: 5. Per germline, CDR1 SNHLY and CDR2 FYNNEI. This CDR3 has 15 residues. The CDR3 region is CASSRTGGAYNEQFF. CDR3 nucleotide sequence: TGTGCCAGCAGCCGCACAGGGGGCGCCTACAATGAGCAGTTCTTC.

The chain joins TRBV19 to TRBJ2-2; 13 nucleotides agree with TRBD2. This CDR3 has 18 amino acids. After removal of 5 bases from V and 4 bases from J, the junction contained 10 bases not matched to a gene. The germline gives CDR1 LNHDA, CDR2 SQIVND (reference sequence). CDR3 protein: CASSARLAGGPRTGELFF. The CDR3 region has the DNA TGTGCCAGTAGTGCCCGACTAGCGGGGGGCCCTCGCACCGGGGAGCTGTTTTTT.

CDR3 nucleotide sequence: TGTGCCAGCAGCTTAACCCCCAGGGGTCACGGGGAGCTGTTTTTT. Amino acid sequence: CASSLTPRGHGELFF. J is TRBJ2-2 and V is TRBV7-9; D may be TRBD1 (6 bases). The V gene's germline CDR1 is SEHNR and CDR2 FQNEAQ (reference sequence). V was trimmed by 2 bases and J by 7 bases, leaving 14 bases between them. The CDR3 runs 15 residues.